This T cell receptor beta chain was captured by sequencing in a study of T cells in localized non-small cell lung cancer. Study outcomes and limitations: Uninvolved adjacent lung had more T cell clonality than any other tissue, topping tumor. Tumor samples were not multi-region, leaving intratumor heterogeneity unexcluded. The study detected a median roughly 61 of the top 100 tumor clones in adjacent lung. Higher blood T cell density tracked longer overall survival.

Trimming took off 2 bases at V and 0 bases at J, with 10 bases between the two ends. The CDR3 is made up of 16 amino acids. Germline V CDR1 and CDR2: LNHDA, SQIVND (reference sequence). Using immunoSEQ multiplex PCR, the repertoire was profiled, and TCRdb retains in-frame clones only, with some absent. The sample consists of tens of thousands of clones, about 88% of them appearing once. This clone was seen only a few times. Its antigen is still unknown. This chain joins TRBV19 and TRBJ2-2, with TRBD1 as a possible D gene (5 bases). The material sequenced was peripheral blood, taken before any cancer treatment. This sequence originates from a woman aged 18 to 50 with stage III lung adenocarcinoma. The CDR3 DNA reads as TGTGCCAGTAGTATACCGGCAGGGACGAACACCGGGGAGCTGTTTTTT. This codes for CASSIPAGTNTGELFF.